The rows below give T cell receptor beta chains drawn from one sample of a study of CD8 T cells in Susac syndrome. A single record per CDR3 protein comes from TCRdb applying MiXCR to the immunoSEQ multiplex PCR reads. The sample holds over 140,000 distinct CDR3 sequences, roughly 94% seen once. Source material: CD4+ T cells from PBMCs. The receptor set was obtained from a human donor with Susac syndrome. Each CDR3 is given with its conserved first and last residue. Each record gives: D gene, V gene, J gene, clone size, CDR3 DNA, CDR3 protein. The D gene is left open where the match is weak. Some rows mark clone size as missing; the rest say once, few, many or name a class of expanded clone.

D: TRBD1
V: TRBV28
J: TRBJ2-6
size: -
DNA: TGTGCCAGCAGTTTATCCCGACAGGGTTCAGGGAGGGCCAACGTCCTGACTTTC
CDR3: CASSLSRQGSGRANVLTF

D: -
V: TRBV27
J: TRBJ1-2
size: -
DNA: TGTGCCAGCAGTTTACAGGGAGGTCGCTATGGCTACACCTTC
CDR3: CASSLQGGRYGYTF

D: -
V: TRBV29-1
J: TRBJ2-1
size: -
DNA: TGCAGCGTGGATAAGGGATTAAGCTCCTACAATGAGCAGTTCTTC
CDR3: CSVDKGLSSYNEQFF

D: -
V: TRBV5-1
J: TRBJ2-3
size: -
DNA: TGCGCCAGCAGCTTGGAGGGCAGGGGTAACACAGATACGCAGTATTTT
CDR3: CASSLEGRGNTDTQYF

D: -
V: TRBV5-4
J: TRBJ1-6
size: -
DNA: TGTGCCAGCAGCCCGGGTTTTGTACCGAATTCACCCCTCCACTTT
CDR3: CASSPGFVPNSPLHF

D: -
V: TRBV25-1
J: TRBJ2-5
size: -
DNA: TGTGCCAGCAGGAGGATTGGGATTGTCGGAAGGGAGACCCAGTACTTC
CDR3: CASRRIGIVGRETQYF

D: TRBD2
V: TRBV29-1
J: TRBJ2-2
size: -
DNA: TGCAGCGCCGAAGCGGGAGGGCCCACCGGGGAGCTGTTTTTT
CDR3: CSAEAGGPTGELFF

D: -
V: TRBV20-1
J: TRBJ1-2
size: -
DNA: TGCAGTGGGCGGGCAGGGTATGGCTACACCTTC
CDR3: CSGRAGYGYTF

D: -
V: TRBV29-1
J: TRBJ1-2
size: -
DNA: TGCAGCGTTGCTGACAGTAAATACTATGGCTACACCTTC
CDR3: CSVADSKYYGYTF

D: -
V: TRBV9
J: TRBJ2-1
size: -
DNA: TGTGCCAGCGGGGGGAGGAGCTCCTACAATGAGCAGTTCTTC
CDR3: CASGGRSSYNEQFF

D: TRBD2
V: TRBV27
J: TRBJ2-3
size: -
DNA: TGTGCCAGCAGTCAGGGGACTAGCGGGGGCCTTCGCACAGATACGCAGTATTTT
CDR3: CASSQGTSGGLRTDTQYF

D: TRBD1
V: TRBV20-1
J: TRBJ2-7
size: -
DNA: TGCAGTGCTAGGTATGGGACAGGGACCTACGAGCAGTACTTC
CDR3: CSARYGTGTYEQYF

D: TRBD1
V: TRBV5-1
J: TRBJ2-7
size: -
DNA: TGCGCCAGCAGCTTGGACAGGGGCGTTTACGAGCAGTACTTC
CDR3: CASSLDRGVYEQYF

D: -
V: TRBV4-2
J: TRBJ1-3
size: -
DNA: TGTGCCAGCAGCACCACAGGAGCTGGAAACACCATATATTTT
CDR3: CASSTTGAGNTIYF

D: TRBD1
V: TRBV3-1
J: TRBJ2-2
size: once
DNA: TGTGCCAGCAGCCCTCCGGGACAGCCGAACACCGGGGAGCTGTTTTTT
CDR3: CASSPPGQPNTGELFF

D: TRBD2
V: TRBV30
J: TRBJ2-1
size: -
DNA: TGTGCCTGGAGTAGGGCGAGCGGGAGGGAGCAGTTCTTC
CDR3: CAWSRASGREQFF

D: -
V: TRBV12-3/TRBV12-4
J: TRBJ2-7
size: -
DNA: TGTGCCAGCAGCCAACGGAGGGTTGGGGTCGGCGAGCAGTACTTC
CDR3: CASSQRRVGVGEQYF

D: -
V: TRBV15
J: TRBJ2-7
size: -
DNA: TGTGCCACCAGCAAGCGACAGGTCACCTACGAGCAGTACTTC
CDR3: CATSKRQVTYEQYF

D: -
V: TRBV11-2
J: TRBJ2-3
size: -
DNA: TGTGCCAGCAGCCTCCCTGTCGATACGCAGTATTTT
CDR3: CASSLPVDTQYF

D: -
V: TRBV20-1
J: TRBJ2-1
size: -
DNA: TGCAGTGCTAGAGAGGGCTCCAATGAGCAGTTCTTC
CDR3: CSAREGSNEQFF

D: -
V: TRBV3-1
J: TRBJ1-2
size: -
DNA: TGTGCCAGCAGCCAAGGGGGGGGGACCGGCGGCTACACCTTC
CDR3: CASSQGGGTGGYTF

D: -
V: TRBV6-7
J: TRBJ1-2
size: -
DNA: TGTGCCAGCAGTTACTCGGCAGGGCGTTGGTATGGCTACACCTTC
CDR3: CASSYSAGRWYGYTF

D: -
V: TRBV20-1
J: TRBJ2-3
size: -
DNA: TGCAGTGCTATCACGAGCACAGATACGCAGTATTTT
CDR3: CSAITSTDTQYF

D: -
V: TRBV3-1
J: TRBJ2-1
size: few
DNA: TGTGCCAGCAGCGCACGGGGGGCCCGCTCCTACAATGAGCAGTTCTTC
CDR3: CASSARGARSYNEQFF

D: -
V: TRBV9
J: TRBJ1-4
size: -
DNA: TGTGCCAGCAGCGGAGACTTTAATGAAAAACTGTTTTTT
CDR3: CASSGDFNEKLFF

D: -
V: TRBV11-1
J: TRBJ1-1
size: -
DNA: TGTGCCAGCAGCTTTCCGGGACACCGGCTTGAAGCTTTCTTT
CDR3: CASSFPGHRLEAFF

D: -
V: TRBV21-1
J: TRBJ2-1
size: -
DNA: TGTGCCAGCAGCAATCAGGAGCAGTTCTTC
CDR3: CASSNQEQFF

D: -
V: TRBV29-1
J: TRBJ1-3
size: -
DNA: TGCAGCGCCGCTGCGGGCACAGTCTCTGGAAACACCATATATTTT
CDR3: CSAAAGTVSGNTIYF

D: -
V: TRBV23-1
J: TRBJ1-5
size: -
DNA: TGCGCCCCAGGAGGCAGGGGTAGGGATCAGCCCCAGCATTTT
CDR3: CAPGGRGRDQPQHF

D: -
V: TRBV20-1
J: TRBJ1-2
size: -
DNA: TGCAGTGCTAGCAAAGAGGGGGGTTCGGGCTACACCTTC
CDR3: CSASKEGGSGYTF

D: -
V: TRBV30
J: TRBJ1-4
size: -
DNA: TGTGCCTGGAGTGTACGGGAAACGACCACTAATGAAAAACTGTTTTTT
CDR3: CAWSVRETTTNEKLFF

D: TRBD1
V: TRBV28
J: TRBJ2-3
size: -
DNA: TGTGCCAGCAGTCGCGGGACAGGGATAAGCACAGATACGCAGTATTTT
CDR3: CASSRGTGISTDTQYF

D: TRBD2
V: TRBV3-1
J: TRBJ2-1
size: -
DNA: TGTGCCAGCAGCCAAAGACTAGCAACCGAGCAGTTCTTC
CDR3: CASSQRLATEQFF

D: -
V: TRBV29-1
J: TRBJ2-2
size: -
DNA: TGCAGCGTCCGCCACTCGAACACCGGGGAGCTGTTTTTT
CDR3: CSVRHSNTGELFF

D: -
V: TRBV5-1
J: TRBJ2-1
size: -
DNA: TGCGCCAGCAGCGGTGCTTCGAGCTCCTACAATGAGCAGTTCTTC
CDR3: CASSGASSSYNEQFF

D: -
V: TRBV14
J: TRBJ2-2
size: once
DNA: TGTGCCAGCAGCGACATCGTCAGGACCGGGGAGCTGTTTTTT
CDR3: CASSDIVRTGELFF

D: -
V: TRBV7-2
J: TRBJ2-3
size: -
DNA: TGTGCCAGCAGCTTAGGTGGGCGGGGTGACACAGATACGCAGTATTTT
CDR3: CASSLGGRGDTDTQYF

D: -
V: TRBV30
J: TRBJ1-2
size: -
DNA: TGTGCCTGGAGCAAAATTGGGACTAACTATGGCTACACCTTC
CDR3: CAWSKIGTNYGYTF

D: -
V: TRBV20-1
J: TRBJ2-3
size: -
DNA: TGCAGTGCTAGAGATCGGGTCACAGATACGCAGTATTTT
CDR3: CSARDRVTDTQYF